This is a list of T cell receptor beta chains from one sample in a study of early T cells in non-severe SARS-CoV-2 infection. TCRdb itself ran the 5' RACE reads through MiXCR, one entry per CDR3 protein. This table has around 99,000 distinct CDR3 sequences, 11% appearing once. Sample: whole blood. These receptors originate from an adult who was a healthcare worker with PCR-confirmed SARS-CoV-2 infection or an uninfected control (not recorded which). The CDR3 runs from the conserved cysteine through the conserved F or W. The D gene is left open where the match is weak. Rows give clone size only sometimes, using once, few, many, or a class for an expanded clone.

>many|17|TRBJ2-7|TRBV7-9|TRBD2
CASSPTPQTSGTYEQYF
TGTGCCAGCAGCCCCACCCCTCAGACTAGCGGGACCTACGAGCAGTACTTC
>-|13|TRBJ2-7|TRBV9|-
CASSASQGNEQYF
TGTGCCAGCAGCGCCTCACAGGGTAACGAGCAGTACTTC
>few|12|TRBJ2-5|TRBV6-2/TRBV6-3|-
CASTPSPETQYF
TGTGCCAGCACCCCCAGCCCAGAGACCCAGTACTTC
>many|15|TRBJ2-3|TRBV10-3|TRBD2
CAISASGATTDTQYF
TGTGCCATCAGTGCTAGCGGGGCCACCACAGATACGCAGTATTTT
>many|14|TRBJ1-2|TRBV7-9|TRBD1
CASSPGQGEYGYTF
TGTGCCAGCAGCCCCGGACAGGGTGAATATGGCTACACCTTC
>many|13|TRBJ2-2|TRBV7-2|TRBD1
CASSKRGLGELFF
TGTGCCAGCAGCAAGAGGGGGCTCGGGGAGCTGTTTTTT
>many|13|TRBJ1-2|TRBV12-3/TRBV12-4|-
CASSHRVLYGYTF
TGTGCCAGCAGTCACCGGGTCCTCTATGGCTACACCTTC
>many|13|TRBJ2-2|TRBV5-1|-
CASTSANTGELFF
TGCGCCAGCACTAGCGCGAACACCGGGGAGCTGTTTTTT
>-|14|TRBJ1-4|TRBV29-1|-
CSVEARGHNEKLFF
TGCAGCGTTGAGGCGAGGGGCCACAATGAAAAACTGTTTTTT
>many|11|TRBJ2-5|TRBV2|-
CASSDMETQYF
TGTGCCAGCAGTGATATGGAGACCCAGTACTTC
>few|16|TRBJ2-4|TRBV6-5|TRBD2
CASSYSGISGTSIQYF
TGTGCCAGCAGTTACTCGGGTATTAGCGGGACTAGCATTCAGTACTTC
>-|13|TRBJ1-1|TRBV20-1|-
CSAAPPLRTEAFF
TGCAGTGCTGCCCCTCCTCTGCGGACTGAAGCTTTCTTT
>-|16|TRBJ1-5|TRBV7-8|-
CASSPTRRAADQPQHF
TGTGCCAGCAGCCCGACTCGTAGGGCCGCAGATCAGCCCCAGCATTTT
>few|16|TRBJ2-3|TRBV6-5|TRBD2
CASSYSRAGGPDTQYF
TGTGCCAGCAGTTACTCGAGAGCGGGAGGGCCAGATACGCAGTATTTT
>-|14|TRBJ1-4|TRBV12-3/TRBV12-4|-
CASSPRGKGEKLFF
TGTGCCAGCAGCCCTCGGGGAAAGGGGGAAAAACTGTTTTTT
>few|14|TRBJ2-7|TRBV14|-
CASSQLDSPYEQYF
TGTGCCAGCAGCCAGTTAGACAGTCCCTACGAGCAGTACTTC
>-|14|TRBJ1-5|TRBV7-9|-
CASSPGTVNQPQHF
TGTGCCAGCAGCCCCGGGACGGTTAATCAGCCCCAGCATTTT
>many|16|TRBJ2-7|TRBV28|TRBD1
CASSLSGTGYRGEQYF
TGTGCCAGCAGTTTATCAGGGACAGGATATCGAGGCGAGCAGTACTTC
>-|15|TRBJ2-1|TRBV11-2|TRBD2
CASSFGAGRKVEQFF
TGTGCCAGCAGCTTTGGGGCCGGGAGGAAGGTGGAGCAGTTCTTC
>many|14|TRBJ1-2|TRBV28|-
CASSGSTVNYGYTF
TGTGCCAGCAGTGGATCGACAGTAAATTATGGCTACACCTTC
>few|15|TRBJ2-7|TRBV3-1|-
CASSQAGPGTYEQYF
TGTGCCAGCAGCCAAGCGGGACCTGGGACATACGAGCAGTACTTC
>many|14|TRBJ2-7|TRBV7-9|-
CASSLAANTYEQYF
TGTGCCAGCAGCTTAGCCGCCAACACCTACGAGCAGTACTTC
>many|16|TRBJ2-6|TRBV19|-
CASSQLQGTGANVLTF
TGTGCCAGTAGTCAACTACAGGGAACTGGGGCCAACGTCCTGACTTTC
>many|13|TRBJ2-7|TRBV20-1|-
CSARDWGENEQYF
TGCAGTGCTAGAGATTGGGGGGAGAACGAGCAGTACTTC
>many|13|TRBJ1-1|TRBV10-3|-
CAISEEGYTEAFF
TGTGCCATCAGTGAGGAGGGATACACTGAAGCTTTCTTT
>few|17|TRBJ2-2|TRBV5-4|TRBD1
CASSLEPGQENTGELFF
TGTGCCAGCAGCTTGGAGCCGGGACAGGAGAACACCGGGGAGCTGTTTTTT
>-|12|TRBJ2-7|TRBV10-3|-
CAISEYLVEQYF
TGTGCCATCAGTGAGTACCTAGTCGAGCAGTACTTC
>many|15|TRBJ1-5|TRBV20-1|-
CSARAPGWRDQPQHF
TGCAGTGCTAGAGCGCCAGGGTGGCGAGATCAGCCCCAGCATTTT
>many|15|TRBJ1-4|TRBV28|-
CASSLGGGYNEKLFF
TGTGCCAGCAGTTTAGGGGGTGGATATAATGAAAAACTGTTTTTT
>-|14|TRBJ1-1|TRBV28|TRBD1
CASKPGTGGTEAFF
TGTGCCAGCAAACCCGGGACAGGGGGGACTGAAGCTTTCTTT
>many|15|TRBJ2-7|TRBV6-6|TRBD1
CASSYSRQGSYEQYF
TGTGCCAGCAGTTACTCTCGACAGGGCTCCTACGAGCAGTACTTC
>many|15|TRBJ2-5|TRBV3-1|-
CASSPVVGAQETQYF
TGTGCCAGCAGCCCCGTCGTGGGAGCACAAGAGACCCAGTACTTC
>-|16|TRBJ1-5|TRBV20-1|-
CSAREEGVYSNQPQHF
TGCAGTGCTAGAGAGGAGGGGGTCTATAGCAATCAGCCCCAGCATTTT
>many|14|TRBJ2-1|TRBV4-1|-
CASSQLRVQGEQFF
TGCGCCAGCAGCCAGCTGCGGGTTCAGGGCGAGCAGTTCTTC
>many|15|TRBJ2-3|TRBV7-8|-
CASSLIGGTTDTQYF
TGTGCCAGCAGCTTGATTGGCGGGACAACAGATACGCAGTATTTT
>-|12|TRBJ2-3|TRBV6-1|-
CASSKHTDTQYF
TGTGCCAGCAGTAAACACACAGATACGCAGTATTTT
>-|16|TRBJ2-6|TRBV7-8|-
CASSLGPLSGANVLTF
TGTGCCAGCAGCTTAGGACCGCTCTCTGGGGCCAACGTCCTGACTTTC
>many|17|TRBJ2-3|TRBV20-1|TRBD2
CSARRPLAGGGTDTQYF
TGCAGTGCTAGGCGCCCACTAGCGGGAGGCGGGACAGATACGCAGTATTTT
>-|17|TRBJ2-7|TRBV6-2/TRBV6-3|TRBD2
CANSLPFTGTSSYEQYF
TGTGCCAACAGTTTGCCATTTACCGGGACTAGCTCCTATGAGCAGTACTTC
>few|14|TRBJ2-1|TRBV20-1|TRBD2
CSATGGLARNEQFF
TGCAGTGCGACAGGCGGACTAGCGAGAAATGAGCAGTTCTTC
>many|14|TRBJ1-5|TRBV3-1|-
CASSQGLGNQPQHF
TGTGCCAGCAGCCAAGGGCTCGGCAATCAGCCCCAGCATTTT
>many|15|TRBJ1-1|TRBV5-1|-
CASALGRARDTEAFF
TGCGCCAGCGCTCTGGGGCGGGCTCGGGACACTGAAGCTTTCTTT
>many|19|TRBJ2-7|TRBV3-1|TRBD1
CASSQVGTGGPTVFDEQYF
TGTGCCAGCAGCCAGGTCGGGACAGGGGGCCCGACGGTGTTCGACGAGCAGTACTTC
>-|15|TRBJ2-1|TRBV7-2|-
CASSLSGPTTNEQFF
TGTGCCAGCAGCTTATCGGGACCCACCACCAATGAGCAGTTCTTC
>-|13|TRBJ1-2|TRBV28|TRBD1
CASSFGRGHGYTF
TGTGCCAGCAGTTTCGGCAGGGGGCATGGCTACACCTTC
>-|15|TRBJ2-7|TRBV11-1|-
CASSPLWGTTYEQYF
TGTGCCAGCAGCCCCCTGTGGGGCACAACCTACGAGCAGTACTTC
>few|15|TRBJ2-1|TRBV15|-
CATSKENLLGNEQFF
TGTGCCACCAGCAAAGAAAATCTGCTAGGGAATGAGCAGTTCTTC
>many|16|TRBJ2-7|TRBV20-1|TRBD2
CSARASSGTGTYEQYF
TGCAGTGCTAGGGCTTCTAGCGGGACGGGAACCTACGAGCAGTACTTC
>many|14|TRBJ1-3|TRBV7-8|-
CASSFTGSGNTIYF
TGTGCCAGCAGCTTTACAGGGTCTGGAAACACCATATATTTT
>many|13|TRBJ2-7|TRBV11-3|-
CASSYTARDEQYF
TGTGCCAGCAGCTACACCGCACGGGACGAGCAGTACTTC
>-|14|TRBJ2-2|TRBV7-9|-
CASSLAWDTGELFF
TGTGCCAGCAGCTTGGCTTGGGACACCGGGGAGCTGTTTTTT
>few|15|TRBJ2-7|TRBV6-5|-
CASSHDNGIGSEQYF
TGTGCCAGCAGTCACGACAACGGAATCGGGAGTGAGCAGTACTTC
>few|14|TRBJ2-7|TRBV5-8|-
CASSLGVGTYEQYF
TGTGCCAGCAGCTTGGGGGTAGGAACCTACGAGCAGTACTTC
>many|13|TRBJ2-3|TRBV6-6|-
CASSYSTTDTQYF
TGTGCCAGCAGTTACTCGACCACAGATACGCAGTATTTT
>-|16|TRBJ2-1|TRBV4-3|-
CASSQVGLGRYNEQFF
TGCGCCAGCAGCCAAGTTGGATTGGGGCGGTACAATGAGCAGTTCTTC
>-|17|TRBJ1-1|TRBV12-3/TRBV12-4|TRBD1
CASTSKAGGVDHSGAFF
TGTGCCAGCACTTCAAAAGCAGGGGGCGTGGATCATAGTGGAGCTTTCTTT
>few|11|TRBJ2-1|TRBV7-9|TRBD1
CATSGGREQFF
TGTGCCACCTCAGGGGGCAGGGAGCAGTTCTTC
>few|17|TRBJ2-3|TRBV5-6|TRBD2
CASSWGPSGSASDTQYF
TGTGCCAGCAGCTGGGGACCTAGCGGGAGCGCCTCAGATACGCAGTATTTT
>-|15|TRBJ2-2|TRBV2|TRBD2
CASKSGTSGSGELFF
TGTGCCAGCAAATCCGGGACTAGCGGCTCCGGGGAGCTGTTTTTT